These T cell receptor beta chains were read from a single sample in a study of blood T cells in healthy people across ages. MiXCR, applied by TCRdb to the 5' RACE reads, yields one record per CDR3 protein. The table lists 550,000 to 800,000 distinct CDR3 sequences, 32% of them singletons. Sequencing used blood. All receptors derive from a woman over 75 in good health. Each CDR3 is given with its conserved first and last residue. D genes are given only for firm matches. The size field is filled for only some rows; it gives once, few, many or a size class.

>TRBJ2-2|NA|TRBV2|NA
CASSEEGGIGELFF
TGTGCCAGCAGTGAAGAGGGCGGAATCGGGGAGCTGTTTTTT
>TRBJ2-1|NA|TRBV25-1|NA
CASSAGQNNEQFF
TGTGCCAGCAGTGCAGGACAGAACAATGAGCAGTTCTTC
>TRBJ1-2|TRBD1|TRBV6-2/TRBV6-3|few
CASTLTPTGGYGYTF
TGTGCCAGCACCCTAACCCCCACAGGGGGCTATGGCTACACCTTC
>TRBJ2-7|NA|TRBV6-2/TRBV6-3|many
CASSYPAGPSYEQYF
TGTGCCAGCAGTTACCCCGCGGGACCGAGCTACGAGCAGTACTTC
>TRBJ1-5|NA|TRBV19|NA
CASSIGTEPQHF
TGTGCCAGTAGTATTGGGACGGAGCCCCAGCATTTT
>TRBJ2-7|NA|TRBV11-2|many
CASSLAPTGRDSYEQYF
TGTGCCAGCAGCTTAGCCCCGACAGGGCGGGATTCCTACGAGCAGTACTTC
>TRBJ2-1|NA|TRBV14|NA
CASSQDRWQPKQFF
TGTGCCAGCAGCCAAGATCGGTGGCAGCCCAAGCAGTTCTTC
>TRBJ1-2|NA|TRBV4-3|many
CASSQAGRNYGYTF
TGCGCCAGCAGCCAAGCCGGCCGGAACTATGGCTACACCTTC
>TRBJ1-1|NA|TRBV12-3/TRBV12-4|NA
CASSPLSAHTEAFF
TGTGCCAGCAGCCCTCTTTCCGCTCACACTGAAGCTTTCTTT
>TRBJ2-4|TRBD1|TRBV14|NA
CASSQGQGGKNIQYF
TGTGCCAGCAGCCAGGGACAGGGGGGCAAAAACATTCAGTACTTC
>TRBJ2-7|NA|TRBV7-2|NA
CASRHTGTLTYEQYF
TGTGCCAGCAGACACACCGGGACATTGACCTACGAGCAGTACTTC
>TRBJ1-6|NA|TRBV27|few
CASSPLGSPLHF
TGTGCCAGCAGTCCCCTGGGTTCACCCCTCCACTTT
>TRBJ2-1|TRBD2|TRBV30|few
CAWSISGGGNEQFF
TGTGCCTGGAGCATTAGCGGGGGGGGTAATGAGCAGTTCTTC
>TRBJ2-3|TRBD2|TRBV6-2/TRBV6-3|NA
CASSYSRLAESTDTQYF
TGTGCCAGCAGTTACTCCCGACTAGCGGAAAGCACAGATACGCAGTATTTT
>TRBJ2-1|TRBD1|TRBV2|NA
CASSVRQGRLNEQFF
TGTGCCAGCAGTGTCCGACAGGGGCGGTTGAATGAGCAGTTCTTC
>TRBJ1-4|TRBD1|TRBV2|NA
CASSESPGQGGEKLFF
TGTGCCAGCAGTGAATCTCCGGGACAGGGAGGTGAAAAACTGTTTTTT
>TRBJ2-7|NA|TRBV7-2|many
CASSFPGTSHSEQYF
TGTGCCAGCAGCTTTCCGGGGACATCTCACTCCGAGCAGTACTTC
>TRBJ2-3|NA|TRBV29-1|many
CSIRVRSTDTQYF
TGCAGCATCCGGGTCCGTAGCACAGATACGCAGTATTTT
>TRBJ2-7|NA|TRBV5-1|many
CASSLMPVGNSYEQYF
TGCGCCAGCAGCTTGATGCCGGTAGGCAACTCCTACGAGCAGTACTTC
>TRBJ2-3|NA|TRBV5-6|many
CASSWTPSSTDTQYF
TGTGCCAGCAGCTGGACACCTAGTAGCACAGATACGCAGTATTTT
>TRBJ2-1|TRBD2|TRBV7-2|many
CASSGLAGHEQFF
TGTGCCAGCAGTGGATTAGCGGGACATGAGCAGTTCTTC
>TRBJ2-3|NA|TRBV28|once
CAGSLGSNGDTQYF
TGTGCCGGCAGTTTGGGCTCAAACGGAGATACGCAGTATTTT
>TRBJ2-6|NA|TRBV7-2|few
CASSRDRRGSGANVLTF
TGTGCCAGCAGCCGAGATAGAAGGGGCTCTGGGGCCAACGTCCTGACTTTC
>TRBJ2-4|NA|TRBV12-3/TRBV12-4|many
CASSPRQAKNIQYF
TGTGCCAGCAGTCCCCGGCAGGCCAAAAACATTCAGTACTTC
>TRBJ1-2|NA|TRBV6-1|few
CASSETPRIYTF
TGTGCCAGCAGTGAAACTCCAAGAATTTACACCTTC
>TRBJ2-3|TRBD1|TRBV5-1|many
CASSGTGRDTQYF
TGCGCCAGCAGCGGGACAGGGCGCGATACGCAGTATTTT
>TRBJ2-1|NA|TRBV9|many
CASSSHGAYNEQFF
TGTGCCAGCAGCTCACATGGGGCTTACAATGAGCAGTTCTTC
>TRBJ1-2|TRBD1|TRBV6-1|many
CASSLQGAGGYTF
TGTGCCAGCAGCCTACAGGGGGCGGGTGGCTACACCTTC
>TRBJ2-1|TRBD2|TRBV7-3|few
CASSWWGGGPGETQFF
TGTGCCAGCAGTTGGTGGGGCGGGGGGCCGGGTGAGACCCAGTTCTTC
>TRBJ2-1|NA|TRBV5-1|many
CASSLGVTINEQFF
TGCGCCAGCAGCTTGGGCGTGACTATCAATGAGCAGTTCTTC
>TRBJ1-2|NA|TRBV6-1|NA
CASSETSENYGYTF
TGTGCCAGCAGTGAAACCTCAGAGAACTATGGCTACACCTTC
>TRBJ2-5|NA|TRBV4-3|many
CASSQGRTSETQYF
TGCGCCAGCAGCCAAGGACGAACTAGCGAGACCCAGTACTTC
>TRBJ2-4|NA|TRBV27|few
CASSLGGIVQYF
TGTGCCAGCAGTTTGGGAGGAATTGTTCAGTACTTC
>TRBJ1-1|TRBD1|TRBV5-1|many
CASSLRGQDTEAFF
TGCGCCAGCAGCCTGAGGGGGCAGGACACTGAAGCTTTCTTT
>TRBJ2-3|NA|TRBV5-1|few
CASSLASPARDTQYF
TGCGCCAGCAGCTTGGCCAGCCCAGCCAGAGATACGCAGTATTTT
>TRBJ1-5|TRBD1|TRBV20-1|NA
CSARRTGGNQPQHF
TGCAGTGCTAGGAGGACAGGGGGGAATCAGCCCCAGCATTTT
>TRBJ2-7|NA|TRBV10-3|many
CAISRGGSSYEQYF
TGTGCCATCAGTCGAGGGGGTAGCTCCTACGAGCAGTACTTC
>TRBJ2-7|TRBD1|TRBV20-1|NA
CSAREGRGLYEQYF
TGCAGTGCTAGAGAGGGCAGGGGGCTTTACGAGCAGTACTTC
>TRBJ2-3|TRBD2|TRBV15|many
CATSASGLAADTQYF
TGTGCCACCAGCGCATCGGGACTAGCGGCAGATACGCAGTATTTT
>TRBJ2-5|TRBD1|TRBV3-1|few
CAGSQDRGMTETQYF
TGTGCCGGCAGCCAAGACAGGGGGATGACAGAGACCCAGTACTTC
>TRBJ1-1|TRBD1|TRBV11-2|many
CASSWGQGGEAFF
TGTGCCAGCAGCTGGGGCCAGGGGGGTGAAGCTTTCTTT
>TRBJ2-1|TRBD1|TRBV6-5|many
CASNPTGYNEQFF
TGTGCCAGCAACCCGACAGGGTACAATGAGCAGTTCTTC
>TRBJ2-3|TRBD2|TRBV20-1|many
CSASGLASSWLRDTQYF
TGCAGTGCTTCGGGACTAGCGTCTTCCTGGTTGAGAGATACGCAGTATTTT